This TCR beta chain emerged from a study of PD-L1 blockade in urothelial cancer. Turning to the study itself: Patients began atezolizumab, 1,200 mg intravenously every 3 weeks, in the mid-2010s. Analyses were performed on blood at 3 weeks after treatment start (the second dose) and at 6 weeks. Overall study findings and caveats: Prediction of better survival came from below-median pretreatment blood TCR clonality.

The table came from immunoSEQ multiplex PCR; TCRdb's copy has only in-frame clones and leaves some out. Of around 40,000 clones listed, roughly 89% are singletons. About this clone: Its antigen is unknown.

Looked up from germline, CDR1 is MNHNY and CDR2 is SVGAGI (reference sequence). With V trimmed by 6 bases and J by 0 bases, 7 bases remained unmatched. This CDR3 is 15 amino acids long. The clonotype was recovered from a man aged 60 to 69 with urothelial cancer. V usage is TRBV6-6 and J usage is TRBJ2-7, with 8 bases matching TRBD1. This specimen consisted of PBMCs, obtained around atezolizumab (anti-PD-L1) treatment. This CDR3 reads CASRETGQGSYEQYF. The CDR3 nucleotides read TGTGCCAGCAGGGAAACCGGACAGGGCTCCTACGAGCAGTACTTC.